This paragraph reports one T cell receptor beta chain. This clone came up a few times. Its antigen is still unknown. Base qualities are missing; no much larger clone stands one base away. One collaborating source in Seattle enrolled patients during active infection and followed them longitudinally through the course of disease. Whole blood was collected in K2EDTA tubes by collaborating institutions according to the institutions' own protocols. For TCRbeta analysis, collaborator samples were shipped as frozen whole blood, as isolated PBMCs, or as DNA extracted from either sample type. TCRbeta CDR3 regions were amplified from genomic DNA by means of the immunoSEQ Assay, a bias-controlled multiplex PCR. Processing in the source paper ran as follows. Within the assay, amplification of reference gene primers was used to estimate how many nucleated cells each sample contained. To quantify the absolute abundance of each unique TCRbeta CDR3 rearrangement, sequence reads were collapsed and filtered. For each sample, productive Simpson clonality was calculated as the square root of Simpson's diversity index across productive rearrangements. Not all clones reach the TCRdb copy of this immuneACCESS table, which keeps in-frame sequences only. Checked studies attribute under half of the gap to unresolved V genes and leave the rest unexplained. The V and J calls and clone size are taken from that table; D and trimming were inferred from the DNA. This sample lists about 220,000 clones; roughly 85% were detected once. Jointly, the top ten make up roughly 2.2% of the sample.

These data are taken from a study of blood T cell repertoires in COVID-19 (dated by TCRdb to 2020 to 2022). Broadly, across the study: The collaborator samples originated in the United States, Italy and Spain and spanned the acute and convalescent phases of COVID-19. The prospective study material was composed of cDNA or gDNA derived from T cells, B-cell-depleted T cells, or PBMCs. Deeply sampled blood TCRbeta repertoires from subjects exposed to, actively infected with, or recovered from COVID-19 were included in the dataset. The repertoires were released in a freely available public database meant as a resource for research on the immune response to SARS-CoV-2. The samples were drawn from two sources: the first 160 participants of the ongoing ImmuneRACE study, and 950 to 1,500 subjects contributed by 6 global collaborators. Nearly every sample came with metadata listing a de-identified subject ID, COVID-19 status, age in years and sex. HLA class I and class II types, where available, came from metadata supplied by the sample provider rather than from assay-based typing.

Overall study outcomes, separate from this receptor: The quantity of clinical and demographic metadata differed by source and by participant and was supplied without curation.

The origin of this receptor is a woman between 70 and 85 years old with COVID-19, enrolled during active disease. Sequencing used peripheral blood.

The DNA sequence follows: TGTGCTAGTGGTTTGTTCATGAACACTGAAGCTTTCTTT. Its coded protein is CASGLFMNTEAFF. Here the chain combines TRBV12-5 and TRBJ1-1; the D gene assignment is ambiguous. From the germline V gene, CDR1 is LGHNT and CDR2 is FRNRAP. Trimming at the junction amounts to 2 bases on V and 0 bases on J, and the germline ends lie 4 bases apart. From its cysteine to its phenylalanine, the CDR3 spans 13 amino acids. Solely the CDR3 DNA is kept, with 39 bases framed from the first base.